The rows below give T cell receptor beta chains drawn from one sample of a study of cytotoxic CD8 clonotypes in ibrutinib-treated CLL. This table comes from immunoSEQ multiplex PCR, and its TCRdb copy is limited to in-frame clones, with some not included. Of approximately 100,000 clones in the sample, around 77% were seen once. The sample was PBMCs, taken after 24 months of ibrutinib treatment. The receptors were sampled from a human donor with chronic lymphocytic leukemia. Both conserved end residues are part of each CDR3. D genes are given only for firm matches. Size is stated for part of the rows, as once, few or many counts, or as a class when the clone is expanded.

J: TRBJ1-5; size: -; D: -; V: TRBV11-2; DNA: TGTGCCAGCAGTCCAGACGGCTATCAGCCCCAGCATTTT; CDR3: CASSPDGYQPQHF
J: TRBJ1-6; size: -; D: -; V: TRBV5-1; DNA: TGCGCCAGCAGCTTGGTAGTGGCAGGGAGTAATTCACCCCTCCACTTT; CDR3: CASSLVVAGSNSPLHF
J: TRBJ2-7; size: few; D: TRBD1; V: TRBV7-2; DNA: TGTGCCAGACCCTTAAAGACAGGGTCATCTGACGAGCAGTACTTC; CDR3: CARPLKTGSSDEQYF
J: TRBJ2-3; size: -; D: TRBD2; V: TRBV6-5; DNA: TGTGCCAGCGGAACTAGCGGGAGACGCACAGATACGCAGTATTTT; CDR3: CASGTSGRRTDTQYF
J: TRBJ2-3; size: -; D: -; V: TRBV20-1; DNA: TGCAGTGCTAGACCGACAGATACGCAGTATTTT; CDR3: CSARPTDTQYF
J: TRBJ2-1; size: once; D: TRBD2; V: TRBV5-1; DNA: TGCGCCAGCAGCACCCCGGGACAGCTCTCCGGGACTAGCGGGAGCTCCTACAATGAGCAGTTCTTC; CDR3: CASSTPGQLSGTSGSSYNEQFF
J: TRBJ1-5; size: -; D: -; V: TRBV10-1; DNA: TGCGCCAGCAGTGGTGGGGCTCCTAATCAGCCCCAGCATTTT; CDR3: CASSGGAPNQPQHF
J: TRBJ2-3; size: -; D: TRBD2; V: TRBV5-6; DNA: TGTGCCAGCAGCTTCGGACTAGCGGGCAGCACAGATACGCAGTATTTT; CDR3: CASSFGLAGSTDTQYF
J: TRBJ1-2; size: once; D: TRBD1; V: TRBV19; DNA: TGTGCCAGTAGGCTGGGACAGGGATTCTATGGCTACACCTTC; CDR3: CASRLGQGFYGYTF
J: TRBJ1-3; size: -; D: -; V: TRBV5-1; DNA: TGCGCCAGCAGCTTGCCCGGAAACACCATATATTTT; CDR3: CASSLPGNTIYF
J: TRBJ2-1; size: -; D: TRBD2; V: TRBV9; DNA: TGTGCCAGCAGCGTAGGAGGACTAGGATGGGACAATGAGCAGTTCTTC; CDR3: CASSVGGLGWDNEQFF
J: TRBJ2-1; size: -; D: TRBD1; V: TRBV18; DNA: TGTGCCAGCTCACCAAAACGAACAGGGGGAGAAAACAATGAGCAGTTCTTC; CDR3: CASSPKRTGGENNEQFF
J: TRBJ1-1; size: once; D: TRBD1; V: TRBV4-3; DNA: TGCGCCAGCAGCCCATCCGGGACAGGGGGCTTTATTGGCACTGAAGCTTTCTTT; CDR3: CASSPSGTGGFIGTEAFF
J: TRBJ2-3; size: -; D: -; V: TRBV9; DNA: TGTGCCAGCAGCGTAGGTAGCACAGATACGCAGTATTTT; CDR3: CASSVGSTDTQYF
J: TRBJ1-5; size: -; D: -; V: TRBV4-1; DNA: TGCGCCAGCAGCCATAGGGCGTCCGTCAATCAGCCCCAGCATTTT; CDR3: CASSHRASVNQPQHF
J: TRBJ1-2; size: -; D: -; V: TRBV2; DNA: TGTGCCAGCAAGTGGCAAAACTATGGCTACACCTTC; CDR3: CASKWQNYGYTF
J: TRBJ1-4; size: -; D: -; V: TRBV2; DNA: TGTGCCAGCAGTACCCAGGGTATTAATGAAAAACTGTTTTTT; CDR3: CASSTQGINEKLFF
J: TRBJ1-1; size: -; D: -; V: TRBV7-3; DNA: TGTGCCAGCAGCACGGACGGAAAGAACACTGAAGCTTTCTTT; CDR3: CASSTDGKNTEAFF
J: TRBJ2-7; size: -; D: -; V: TRBV29-1; DNA: TGCAGCGCCGGCACCCACGAGCAGTACTTC; CDR3: CSAGTHEQYF
J: TRBJ2-1; size: -; D: -; V: TRBV5-1; DNA: TGCGCCAGCAGCTTGGTCCTGGGTAACAATGAGCAGTTCTTC; CDR3: CASSLVLGNNEQFF
J: TRBJ2-1; size: -; D: TRBD2; V: TRBV9; DNA: TGTGCCAGCACGCGGTTAGCGGGAGGGCCGGGCAATGAGCAGTTCTTC; CDR3: CASTRLAGGPGNEQFF
J: TRBJ1-1; size: -; D: TRBD1; V: TRBV28; DNA: TGTGCCAGCAGTCCGTGGACAGGGAACACTGAAGCTTTCTTT; CDR3: CASSPWTGNTEAFF
J: TRBJ2-7; size: -; D: -; V: TRBV7-9; DNA: TGTGCCAGCAGCAACCGACTAAGCGAGCAGTACTTC; CDR3: CASSNRLSEQYF
J: TRBJ2-1; size: -; D: TRBD2; V: TRBV19; DNA: TGTGCCAGTAGTATACCTGATAGCGGGAGCACCTACAATGAGCAGTTCTTC; CDR3: CASSIPDSGSTYNEQFF
J: TRBJ1-3; size: -; D: -; V: TRBV5-8; DNA: TGTGCCAGCAGCCCCGGGACGCCCTACCGTACTGGAAACACCATATATTTT; CDR3: CASSPGTPYRTGNTIYF
J: TRBJ2-1; size: -; D: TRBD2; V: TRBV4-2; DNA: TGTGCCAGCAGCCAAGCCGCTAGCGGGAGAACCGATGAGCAGTTCTTC; CDR3: CASSQAASGRTDEQFF
J: TRBJ1-5; size: -; D: -; V: TRBV6-1; DNA: TGTGCCAGCTTAATCGAGGGGTTAAGCAATCAGCCCCAGCATTTT; CDR3: CASLIEGLSNQPQHF
J: TRBJ2-3; size: once; D: -; V: TRBV30; DNA: TGTGCCTGGAGTGGTGCGACTAGCACAGATACGCAGTATTTT; CDR3: CAWSGATSTDTQYF
J: TRBJ1-1; size: -; D: TRBD1; V: TRBV18; DNA: TGTGCCAGCTCCCCGGTCGGACAGGGTAACACTGAAGCTTTCTTT; CDR3: CASSPVGQGNTEAFF
J: TRBJ1-6; size: -; D: -; V: TRBV25-1; DNA: TGTGCCAGCCGACCGCGGGCAAGTGATAATTCACCCCTCCACTTT; CDR3: CASRPRASDNSPLHF
J: TRBJ2-3; size: few; D: TRBD2; V: TRBV2; DNA: TGTGCCAGCTTAGAGCGGGACACAGATACGCAGTATTTT; CDR3: CASLERDTDTQYF
J: TRBJ1-2; size: few; D: -; V: TRBV18; DNA: TGTGCCAGCTCACACGTAGAACAGCAATATGGCTACACCTTC; CDR3: CASSHVEQQYGYTF
J: TRBJ2-7; size: -; D: TRBD2; V: TRBV6-5; DNA: TGTGCCACATACCGGACTAGCGGGCGCTACGAGCAGTACTTC; CDR3: CATYRTSGRYEQYF
J: TRBJ1-4; size: -; D: -; V: TRBV5-1; DNA: TGCGCCAGCAGCAGGGACGGCACAGCCGCAACTAATGAAAAACTGTTTTTT; CDR3: CASSRDGTAATNEKLFF
J: TRBJ1-6; size: once; D: -; V: TRBV2; DNA: TGTGCCAGCAGTGCCTCGGACACCTCCTATAATTCACCCCTCCACTTT; CDR3: CASSASDTSYNSPLHF
J: TRBJ1-2; size: once; D: -; V: TRBV10-2; DNA: TGCGCCAGTAGGACAGATAGCTATGGCTACACCTTC; CDR3: CASRTDSYGYTF
J: TRBJ1-3; size: -; D: -; V: TRBV27; DNA: TGTGCCAGCAGTTTTTCGGGGAGCTCTGGAAACACCATATATTTT; CDR3: CASSFSGSSGNTIYF
J: TRBJ2-5; size: -; D: TRBD2; V: TRBV5-1; DNA: TGCGCCAGCAGACCTGCCAGCGGGGGGTACCAAGAGACCCAGTACTTC; CDR3: CASRPASGGYQETQYF
J: TRBJ1-5; size: -; D: -; V: TRBV7-9; DNA: TGTGCCAGCAGCCTAACCGACAGCCGTGGTCAGCCCCAGCATTTT; CDR3: CASSLTDSRGQPQHF